The T cell receptor beta chain under discussion was sequenced for a study of shared clonotypes between healthy human individuals. Study overall: Three plates each covered CD4 naive and memory; CD8 naive two, CD8 memory one.

The authors split each subset's genomic DNA evenly across several immunoSEQ plates. As originally analysed: Junction-only immunoSEQ data arrived without quality scores, meaning filtering differed. Profiling relied on immunoSEQ multiplex PCR, and the TCRdb table lists in-frame clones only, not all of them. That table gives V, J and clone size, and the DNA gave D and trimming. The table records around 940,000 clones, approximately 76% of them present only once. Germline CDR1 SGHNT, CDR2 YENEEA. V was clipped by 5 bases and J by 1 base, with 8 bases between them. This CDR3 region has 13 residues. The investigators split CD4+ cells into a CD45RA+ naive subset and a CD45RA-negative memory subset.

The chain employs TRBV11-3 and TRBJ1-1; possibly TRBD1 for D (6 bases). The clonotype was recovered from a man aged 18 to 29 in good health. The sequencing input was memory CD4+ T cells sorted from blood. The sample's subset: CD45RA-negative fraction. The CDR3 DNA sequence: TGTGCCAGCAGCAGACAGGAGAACACTGAAGCTTTCTTT. Encoded protein: CASSRQENTEAFF.